The 2 T cell receptor beta chains given below trace back to one sample, sequenced in a study of identical twins. TCRdb reprocessed the 5' RACE reads with MiXCR, giving one entry per CDR3 protein. The table lists approximately 600,000 distinct CDR3 sequences, less than 9% of them singletons. These data were also reused for a study on yellow fever vaccine responses in identical twins.

The source material was PBMCs. All receptors come from a woman aged 18-29 years in good health.

This clonotype was found a few times. The gene calls are TRBV28 and TRBJ2-5; 8 bases line up with TRBD2. Germline CDR1 MDHEN, CDR2 SYDVKM. This CDR3 is 15 amino acids long. V trimming: 5 bases; J trimming: 9 bases; junction bases outside the gene matches: 14. The CDR3 loop reads CASSPPSSGLRSQYF. For the CDR3, the DNA is TGTGCCAGCAGTCCCCCTTCTAGCGGGCTGCGGTCCCAGTACTTC.

This clonotype turned up a few times. The chain has TRBV11-2 and TRBJ2-1, with a tentative D call TRBD2 (6 bases). This CDR3 spans 17 amino acids. V was cut by 5 bases and J by 10 bases, with 27 bases left in between. Looked up from germline, CDR1 is SGHAT and CDR2 is FQNNGV. The DNA for the CDR3 is TGTGCCAGCAGCCCTATCCTAGTCCCGGGACTGGGGAAGGAGCAGTTCTTC. Encoded protein: CASSPILVPGLGKEQFF.